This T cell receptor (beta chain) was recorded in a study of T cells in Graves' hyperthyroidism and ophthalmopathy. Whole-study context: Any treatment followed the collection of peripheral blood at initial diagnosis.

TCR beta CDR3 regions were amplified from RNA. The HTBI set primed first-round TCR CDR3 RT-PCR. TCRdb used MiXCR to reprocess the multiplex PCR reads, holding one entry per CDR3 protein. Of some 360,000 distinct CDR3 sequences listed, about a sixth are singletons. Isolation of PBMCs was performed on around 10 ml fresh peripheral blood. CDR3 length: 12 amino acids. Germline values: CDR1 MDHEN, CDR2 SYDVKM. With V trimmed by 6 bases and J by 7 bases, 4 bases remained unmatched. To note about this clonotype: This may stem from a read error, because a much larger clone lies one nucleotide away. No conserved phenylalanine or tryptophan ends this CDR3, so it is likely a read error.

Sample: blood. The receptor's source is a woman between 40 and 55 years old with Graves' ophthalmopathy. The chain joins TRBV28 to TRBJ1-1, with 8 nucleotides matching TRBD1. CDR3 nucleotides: TGTGCCAGCAGGCAGGGGGCTAGTGAAGCTTTCCTT. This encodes CASRQGASEAFL.